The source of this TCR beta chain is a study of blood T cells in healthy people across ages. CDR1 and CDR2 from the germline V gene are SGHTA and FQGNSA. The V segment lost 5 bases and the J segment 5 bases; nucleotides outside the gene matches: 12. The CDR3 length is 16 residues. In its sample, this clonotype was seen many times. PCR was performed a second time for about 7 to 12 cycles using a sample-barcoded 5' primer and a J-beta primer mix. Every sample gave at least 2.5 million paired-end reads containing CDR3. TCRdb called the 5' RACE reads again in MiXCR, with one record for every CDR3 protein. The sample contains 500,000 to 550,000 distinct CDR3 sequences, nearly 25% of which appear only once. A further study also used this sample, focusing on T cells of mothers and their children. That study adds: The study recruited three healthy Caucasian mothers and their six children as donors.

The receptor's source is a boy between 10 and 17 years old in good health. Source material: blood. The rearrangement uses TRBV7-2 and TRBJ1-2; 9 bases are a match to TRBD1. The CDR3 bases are TGTGCCAGCAGCACAACCCCCCCACAGGGGGCGTATGGCTACACCTTC. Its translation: CASSTTPPQGAYGYTF.